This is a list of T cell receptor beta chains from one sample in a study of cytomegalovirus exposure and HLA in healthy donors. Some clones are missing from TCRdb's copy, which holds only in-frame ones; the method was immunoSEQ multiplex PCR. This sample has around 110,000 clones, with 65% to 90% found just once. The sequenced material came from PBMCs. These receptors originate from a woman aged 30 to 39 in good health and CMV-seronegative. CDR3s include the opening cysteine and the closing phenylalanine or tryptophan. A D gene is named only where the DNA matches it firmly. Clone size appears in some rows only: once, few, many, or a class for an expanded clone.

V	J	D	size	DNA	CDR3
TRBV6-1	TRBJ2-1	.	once	TGTGCCAGCAGTTCAGCAGGCCCCTACAATGAGCAGTTCTTC	CASSSAGPYNEQFF
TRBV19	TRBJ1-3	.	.	TGTGCCAGTAGTATTGGGGGCACCAGCTCTGGAAACACCATATATTTT	CASSIGGTSSGNTIYF
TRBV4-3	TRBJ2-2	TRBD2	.	TGCGCCAGCAGCCAAGACTTTCCGGGAGGGCCCGGCGGGGAGCTGTTTTTT	CASSQDFPGGPGGELFF
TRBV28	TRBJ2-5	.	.	TGTGCCAGCAGCCTAACAGGGTCCCCTCGAGCAAACCAAGAGACCCAGTACTTC	CASSLTGSPRANQETQYF
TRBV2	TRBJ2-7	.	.	TGTGCCAGCAGTCCACTTTACGAGCAGTACTTC	CASSPLYEQYF
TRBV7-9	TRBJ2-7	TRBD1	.	TGTGCCAGCAGCTTAGCGCAGCTGGACAGGGACTCCTACGAGCAGTACTTC	CASSLAQLDRDSYEQYF
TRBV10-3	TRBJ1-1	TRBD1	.	TGTGCCATCAGTGATCGGGACAGGGGAGACACTGAAGCTTTCTTT	CAISDRDRGDTEAFF
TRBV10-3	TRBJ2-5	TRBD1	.	TGTGCCATCAGTGAGAGAGGACAGGGGGCGGGAGGAGAGACCCAGTACTTC	CAISERGQGAGGETQYF
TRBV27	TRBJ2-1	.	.	TGTGCCAGCAGTTTAGGGGTGACTAAAAACAATGAGCAGTTCTTC	CASSLGVTKNNEQFF
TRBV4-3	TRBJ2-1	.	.	TGCGCCAGCAGCCCCCGCGACCGGGGGGCCAATGAGCAGTTCTTC	CASSPRDRGANEQFF
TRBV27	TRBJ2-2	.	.	TGTGCCAGCAATCGGCGGGGCTCGGCCGGGGAGCTGTTTTTT	CASNRRGSAGELFF
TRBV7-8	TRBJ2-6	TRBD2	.	TGTGCCAGCAGCTTAGTGGGCGGGAGTGGGTCTGGGGCCAACGTCCTGACTTTC	CASSLVGGSGSGANVLTF
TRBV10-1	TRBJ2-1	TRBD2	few	TGCGCCAGCAGTGACCCGAGTCCCTGGACTAGCGGGGGCTCCTACAATGAGCAGTTCTTC	CASSDPSPWTSGGSYNEQFF
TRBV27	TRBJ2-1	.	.	TGTGCCAGCAGTTCACCCGGGGACACAATCTCCTACAATGAGCAGTTCTTC	CASSSPGDTISYNEQFF
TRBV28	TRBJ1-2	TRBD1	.	TGTGCCAGCAGTTTCCAAACAGGGGACTATGGCTACACCTTC	CASSFQTGDYGYTF
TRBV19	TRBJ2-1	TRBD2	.	TGTGCCAGTAGACATCCGGGACTAGCAGACTACAATGAGCAGTTCTTC	CASRHPGLADYNEQFF
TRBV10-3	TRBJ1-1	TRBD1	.	TGTGCCATCAGGACGGGACAGCCGAACACTGAAGCTTTCTTT	CAIRTGQPNTEAFF